This T cell receptor (beta chain) was sequenced in a study of cytomegalovirus exposure and HLA in healthy donors. The CDR3 has 19 amino acids. Germline values: CDR1 LGHNA, CDR2 YSLEER. V lost 0 bases and J lost 0, with 15 bases in between. This clone occurred a few times. The PCR was carried out with 60 Vbeta primers and 13 Jbeta primers. Using immunoSEQ multiplex PCR, the repertoire was profiled, and TCRdb retains in-frame clones only, with some absent. In the table there are about 180,000 clones, around 80% of which are singletons. The source of this sequence is a middle-aged man in good health and CMV-seronegative. The chain employs TRBV4-3 and TRBJ2-6, with D uncertain. The sequenced sample was PBMCs. CDR3 sequence (DNA): TGCGCCAGCAGCCAAGATCCGCGTGCCGTATCCTCTGGGGCCAACGTCCTGACTTTC. The encoded protein is CASSQDPRAVSSGANVLTF.